Included here is one T cell receptor beta chain sequence, with context. Its cognate antigen is unknown. Sequencing used immunoSEQ version 4 in survey mode. The data were produced by immunoSEQ multiplex PCR, yet TCRdb's version contains in-frame clones alone and is incomplete. The repertoire has approximately 7,000 clones, 70% to 80% of them found once; the top ten carry around 70%. The CDR3 has 16 residues. Trimming stripped 0 bases from V and 4 bases from J, with 13 bases between. From germline, CDR1 is LGHNA and CDR2 YNFKEQ. Stimulation used 8 to 10 ug/mL lysate from CMV-infected fibroblasts. CD4+ T cells upregulating both CD40 ligand and CD69 were sorted as responding cells. The data originate from a study of persistence of HIV-infected CD4 T cells.

Specimen: CD4+ T cells sorted from PBMCs after approximately 19-hour stimulation, collected from a patient who received antiretroviral therapy. The chain links TRBV4-2 to TRBJ1-5; D call uncertain. The TCR comes from an adult woman with HIV who was CMV-seropositive. The CDR3 is CASSQDGWGKNQPQHF. The CDR3 region has the DNA TGTGCCAGCAGCCAAGACGGGTGGGGAAAAAATCAGCCCCAGCATTTT.